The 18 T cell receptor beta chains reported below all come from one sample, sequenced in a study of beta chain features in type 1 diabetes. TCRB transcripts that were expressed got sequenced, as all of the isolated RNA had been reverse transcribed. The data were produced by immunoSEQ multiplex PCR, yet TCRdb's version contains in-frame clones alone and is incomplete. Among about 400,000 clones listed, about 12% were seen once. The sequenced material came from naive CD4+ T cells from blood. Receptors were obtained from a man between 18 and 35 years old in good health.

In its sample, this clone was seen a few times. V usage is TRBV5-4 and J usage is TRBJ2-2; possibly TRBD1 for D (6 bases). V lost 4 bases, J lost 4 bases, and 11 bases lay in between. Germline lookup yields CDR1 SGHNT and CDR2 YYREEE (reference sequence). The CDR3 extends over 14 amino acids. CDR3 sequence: CASSTGTITGELFF. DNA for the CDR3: TGTGCCAGCAGCACAGGGACCATCACCGGGGAGCTGTTTTTT.

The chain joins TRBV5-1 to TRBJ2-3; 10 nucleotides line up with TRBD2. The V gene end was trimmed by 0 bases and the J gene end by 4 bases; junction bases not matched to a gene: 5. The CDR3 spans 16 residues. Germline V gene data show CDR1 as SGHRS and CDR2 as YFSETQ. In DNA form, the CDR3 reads TGCGCCAGCAGCTTGGGGCTAGCGGGGGAGGCAGATACGCAGTATTTT. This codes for CASSLGLAGEADTQYF. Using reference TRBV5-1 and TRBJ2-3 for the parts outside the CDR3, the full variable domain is KAGVTQTPRYLIKTRGQQVTLSCSPISGHRSVSWYQQTPGQGLQFLFEYFSETQRNKGNFPGRFSGRQFSNSRSEMNVSTLELGDSALYLCASSLGLAGEADTQYFGPGTRLTVL.

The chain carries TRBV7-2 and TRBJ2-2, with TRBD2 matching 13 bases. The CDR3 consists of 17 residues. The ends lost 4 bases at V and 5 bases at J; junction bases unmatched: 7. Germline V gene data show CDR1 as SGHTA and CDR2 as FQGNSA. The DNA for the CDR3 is TGTGCCAGCAGCTCGAGAAGACTAGCGGGAGGTACCGGGGAGCTGTTTTTT. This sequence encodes CASSSRRLAGGTGELFF. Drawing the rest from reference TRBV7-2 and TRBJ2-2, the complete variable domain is GAGVSQSPSNKVTEKGKDVELRCDPISGHTALYWYRQSLGQGLEFLIYFQGNSAPDKSGLPSDRFSAERTGGSVSTLTIQRTQQEDSAVYLCASSSRRLAGGTGELFFGEGSRLTVL.

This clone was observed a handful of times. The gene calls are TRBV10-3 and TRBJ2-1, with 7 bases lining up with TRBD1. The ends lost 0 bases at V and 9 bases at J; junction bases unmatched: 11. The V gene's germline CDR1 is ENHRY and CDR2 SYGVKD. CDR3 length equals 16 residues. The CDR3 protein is CAISESSGTVLGEQFF. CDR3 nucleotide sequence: TGTGCCATCAGTGAGTCCTCCGGGACAGTACTGGGTGAGCAGTTCTTC.

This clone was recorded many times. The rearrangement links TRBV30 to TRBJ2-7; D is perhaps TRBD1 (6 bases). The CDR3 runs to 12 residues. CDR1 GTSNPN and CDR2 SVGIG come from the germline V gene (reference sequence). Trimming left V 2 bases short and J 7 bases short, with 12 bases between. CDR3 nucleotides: TGTGCCTGGAGTCTCCAGGGGCGAGAGCAGTACTTC. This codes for CAWSLQGREQYF.

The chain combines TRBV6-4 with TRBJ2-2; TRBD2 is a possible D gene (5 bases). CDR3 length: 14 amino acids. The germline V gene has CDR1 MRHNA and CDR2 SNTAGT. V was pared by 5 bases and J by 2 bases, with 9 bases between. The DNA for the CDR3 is TGTGCCAGCAGTAACCGGGATAACACCGGGGAGCTGTTTTTT. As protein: CASSNRDNTGELFF.

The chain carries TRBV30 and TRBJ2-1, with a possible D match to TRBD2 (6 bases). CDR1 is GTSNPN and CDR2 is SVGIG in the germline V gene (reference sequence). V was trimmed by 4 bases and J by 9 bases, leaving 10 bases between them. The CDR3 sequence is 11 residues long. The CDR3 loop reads CAWTLGGEQFF. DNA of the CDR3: TGTGCCTGGACTCTGGGGGGTGAGCAGTTCTTC.

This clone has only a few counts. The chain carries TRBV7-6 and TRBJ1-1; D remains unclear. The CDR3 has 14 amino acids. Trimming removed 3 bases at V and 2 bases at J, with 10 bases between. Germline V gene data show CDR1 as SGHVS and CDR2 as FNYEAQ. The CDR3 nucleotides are TGTGCCAGCAGCTTCCGGCGGATCAACACTGAAGCTTTCTTT. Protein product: CASSFRRINTEAFF.

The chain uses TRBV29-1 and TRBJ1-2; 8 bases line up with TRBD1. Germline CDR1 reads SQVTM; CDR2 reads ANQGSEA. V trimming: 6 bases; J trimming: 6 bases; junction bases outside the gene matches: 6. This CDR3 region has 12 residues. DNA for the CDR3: TGCAGCGTCGTACAGGGGGAGAATGGCTACACCTTC. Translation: CSVVQGENGYTF.

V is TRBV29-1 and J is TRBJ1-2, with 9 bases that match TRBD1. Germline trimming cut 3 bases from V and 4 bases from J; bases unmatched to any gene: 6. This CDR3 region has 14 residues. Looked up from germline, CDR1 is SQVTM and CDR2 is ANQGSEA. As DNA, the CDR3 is TGCAGCGTTGAGGGACAGGGAAGGAGCTATGGCTACACCTTC. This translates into CSVEGQGRSYGYTF.

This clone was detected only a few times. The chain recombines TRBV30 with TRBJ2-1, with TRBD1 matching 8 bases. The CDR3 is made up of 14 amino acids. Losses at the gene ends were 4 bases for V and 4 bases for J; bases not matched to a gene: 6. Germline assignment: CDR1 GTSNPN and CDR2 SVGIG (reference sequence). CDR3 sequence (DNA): TGTGCCTGGACTCCGGGACAGGCGTACAATGAGCAGTTCTTC. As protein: CAWTPGQAYNEQFF.

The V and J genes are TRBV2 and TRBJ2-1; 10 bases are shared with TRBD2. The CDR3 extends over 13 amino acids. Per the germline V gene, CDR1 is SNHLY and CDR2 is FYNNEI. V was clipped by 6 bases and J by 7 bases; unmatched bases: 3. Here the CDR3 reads CASRGLASNEQFF. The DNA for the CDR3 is TGTGCCAGCAGGGGACTAGCGAGTAATGAGCAGTTCTTC.

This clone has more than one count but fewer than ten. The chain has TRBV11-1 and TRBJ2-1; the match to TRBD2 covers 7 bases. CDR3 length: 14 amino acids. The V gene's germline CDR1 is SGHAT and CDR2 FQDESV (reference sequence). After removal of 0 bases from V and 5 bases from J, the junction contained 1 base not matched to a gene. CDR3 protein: CASSLAGGNNEQFF. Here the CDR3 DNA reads TGTGCCAGCAGCTTAGCGGGGGGGAACAATGAGCAGTTCTTC. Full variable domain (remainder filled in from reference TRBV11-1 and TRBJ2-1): EAEVAQSPRYKITEKSQAVAFWCDPISGHATLYWYRQILGQGPELLVQFQDESVVDDSQLPKDRFSAERLKGVDSTLKIQPAELGDSAMYLCASSLAGGNNEQFFGPGTRLTVL.

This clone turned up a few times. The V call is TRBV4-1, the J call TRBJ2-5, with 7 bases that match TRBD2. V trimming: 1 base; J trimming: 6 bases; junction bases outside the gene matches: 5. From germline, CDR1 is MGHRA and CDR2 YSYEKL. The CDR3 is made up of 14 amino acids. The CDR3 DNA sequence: TGCGCCAGCAGCCAAGGGACTAGGGGACAGACCCAGTACTTC. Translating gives CASSQGTRGQTQYF.

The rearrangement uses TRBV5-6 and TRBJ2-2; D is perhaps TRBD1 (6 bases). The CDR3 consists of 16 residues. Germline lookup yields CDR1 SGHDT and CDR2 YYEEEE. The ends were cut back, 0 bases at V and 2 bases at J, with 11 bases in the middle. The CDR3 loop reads CASSLVGGQNTGELFF. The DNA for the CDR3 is TGTGCCAGCAGCTTGGTAGGGGGACAAAACACCGGGGAGCTGTTTTTT.

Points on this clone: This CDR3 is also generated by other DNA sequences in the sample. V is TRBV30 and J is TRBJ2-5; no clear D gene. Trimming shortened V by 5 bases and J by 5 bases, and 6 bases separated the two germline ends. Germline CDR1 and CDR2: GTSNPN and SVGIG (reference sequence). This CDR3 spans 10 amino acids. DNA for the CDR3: TGTGCCTGGGGCAGGGAGACCCAGTACTTC. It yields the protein CAWGRETQYF.

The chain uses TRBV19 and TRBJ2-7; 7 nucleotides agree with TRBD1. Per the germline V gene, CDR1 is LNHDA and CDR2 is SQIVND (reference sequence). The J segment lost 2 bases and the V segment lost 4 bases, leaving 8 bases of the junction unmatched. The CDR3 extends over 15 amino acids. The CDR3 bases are TGTGCCAGTAGTAATCAGGGGGTAGGCGCCTACGAGCAGTACTTC. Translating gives CASSNQGVGAYEQYF.

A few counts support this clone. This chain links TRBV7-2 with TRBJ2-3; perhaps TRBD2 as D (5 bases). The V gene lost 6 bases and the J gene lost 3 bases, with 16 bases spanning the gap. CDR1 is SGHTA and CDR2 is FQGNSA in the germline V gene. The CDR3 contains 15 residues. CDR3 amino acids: CASRSLLVLTDTQYF. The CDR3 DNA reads TGTGCCAGCAGGTCTCTACTAGTTTTGACAGATACGCAGTATTTT.